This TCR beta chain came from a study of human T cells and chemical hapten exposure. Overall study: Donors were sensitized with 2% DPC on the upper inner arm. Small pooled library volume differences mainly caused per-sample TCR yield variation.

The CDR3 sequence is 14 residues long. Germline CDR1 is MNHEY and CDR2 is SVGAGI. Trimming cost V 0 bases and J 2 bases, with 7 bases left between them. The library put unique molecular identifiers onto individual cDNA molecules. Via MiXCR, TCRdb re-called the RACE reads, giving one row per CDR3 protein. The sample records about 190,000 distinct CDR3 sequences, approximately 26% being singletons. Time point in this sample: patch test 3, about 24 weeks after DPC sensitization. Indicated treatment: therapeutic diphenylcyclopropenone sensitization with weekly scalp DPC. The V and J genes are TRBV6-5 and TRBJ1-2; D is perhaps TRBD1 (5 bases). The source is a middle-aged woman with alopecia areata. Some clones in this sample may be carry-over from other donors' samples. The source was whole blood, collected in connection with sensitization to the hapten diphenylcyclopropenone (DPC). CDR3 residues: CASSYSQGNYGYTF. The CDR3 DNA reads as TGTGCCAGCAGTTACTCGCAGGGCAACTATGGCTACACCTTC.